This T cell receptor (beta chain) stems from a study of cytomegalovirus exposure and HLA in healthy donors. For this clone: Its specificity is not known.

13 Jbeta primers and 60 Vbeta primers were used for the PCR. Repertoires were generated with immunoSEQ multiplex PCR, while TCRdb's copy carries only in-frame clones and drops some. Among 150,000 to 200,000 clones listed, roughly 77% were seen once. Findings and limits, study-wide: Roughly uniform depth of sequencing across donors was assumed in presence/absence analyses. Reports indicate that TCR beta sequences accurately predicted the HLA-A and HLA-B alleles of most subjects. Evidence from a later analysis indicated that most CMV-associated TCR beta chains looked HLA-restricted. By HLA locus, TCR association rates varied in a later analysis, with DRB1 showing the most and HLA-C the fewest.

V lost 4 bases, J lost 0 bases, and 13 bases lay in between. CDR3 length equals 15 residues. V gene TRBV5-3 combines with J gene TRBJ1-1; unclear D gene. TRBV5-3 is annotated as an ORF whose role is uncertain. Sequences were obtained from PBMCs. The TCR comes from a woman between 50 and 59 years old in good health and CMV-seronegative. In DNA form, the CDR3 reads TGTGCCAGAAGCCGCTTACAGACCATGAACACTGAAGCTTTCTTT. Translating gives CARSRLQTMNTEAFF.